The 9 T cell receptor beta chains below all came from one sample that was sequenced in a study of neurological immune-mediated disorders. TCRdb re-called the 5' RACE reads through MiXCR, storing one row per CDR3 protein. The profile covers just under 60,000 distinct CDR3 sequences, with under 4.5% appearing a single time and 2.5% to 4% taken by the ten largest. The sequenced sample consisted of PBMCs. The receptors come from a woman in her 30s with multiple sclerosis.

As regards this clonotype: This may stem from a read error, because a much larger clone lies one nucleotide away. The V call is TRBV5-1, the J call TRBJ1-4; D is possibly TRBD1 (6 bases). V shed 0 bases and J shed 2 bases, with 8 bases lying between them. The germline gives CDR1 SGHRS, CDR2 YFSETQ. This CDR3 is built from 15 residues. The CDR3 bases are TGCGCCAGCAGCTTGGAGGGGGGGACTAATGAAAAACTGTTTTTT. This encodes CASSLEGGTNEKLFF. Variable domain in full (rest from reference TRBV5-1 and TRBJ1-4): KAGVTQTPRYLIKTRGQQVTLSCSPISGHRSVSWYQQTPGQGLQFLFEYFSETQRNKGNFPGRFSGRQFSNSRSEMNVSTLELGDSALYLCASSLEGGTNEKLFFGSGTQLSVL.

This clonotype came up many times. The rearrangement joins TRBV4-3 to TRBJ2-2; 11 bases fit TRBD2. Germline trimming cut 0 bases from V and 6 bases from J; bases unmatched to any gene: 9. CDR3 length: 18 amino acids. The germline V gene encodes CDR1 LGHNA and CDR2 YSLEER. Written as DNA, the CDR3 is TGCGCCAGCAGCCAAGATTTGCCGGGACTAGCGGTTCCCGGGGAGCTGTTTTTT. Protein product: CASSQDLPGLAVPGELFF.

This clonotype was seen repeatedly, ten times or more. The gene calls are TRBV6-5 and TRBJ2-7; TRBD2 matches 7 bases. CDR3 size: 13 residues. Germline V gives CDR1 MNHEY, CDR2 SVGAGI. V was pared by 5 bases and J by 6 bases, with 7 bases of the junction left unmatched. CDR3 nucleotide sequence: TGTGCCAGCAGTCCATCGGGGGGTGGCGAGCAGTACTTC. It yields the protein CASSPSGGGEQYF.

This clonotype was observed a few times. At one end, the junction sequence differs from germline, possibly due to a read error. The genes are TRBV20-1 and TRBJ1-3; D is uncertain. This CDR3 region has 13 residues. Per the germline V gene, CDR1 is DFQATT and CDR2 is SNEGSKA (reference sequence). CDR3 in amino acids: CSASPGSGKTIYF. Written as DNA, the CDR3 is TGCAGTGCTAGTCCGGGGTCTGGAAAAACCATCTATTTT.

Notes on this clonotype: This may come from a read error, since a much larger clone is one base off. The V gene is TRBV5-1, the J gene TRBJ2-2, with 9 bases fitting TRBD2. The germline CDR1 and CDR2 sequences are SGHRS and YFSETQ. Trimming cost V 0 bases and J 0 bases; bases outside gene matches: 6. The CDR3 runs to 18 residues. CDR3: CASSLAGLAGTNTGELFF. Written as DNA, the CDR3 is TGCGCCAGCAGCTTGGCTGGTCTAGCGGGAACGAACACCGGGGAGCTGTTTTTT.

Notes on this clonotype: A much larger clone differs from this one at a single base, so this may be a read error. The chain recombines TRBV4-1 with TRBJ1-5; 8 positions agree with TRBD1. Germline CDR1 reads MGHRA; CDR2 reads YSYEKL. The CDR3 has 14 residues. CDR3 sequence (DNA): TGCGCCAGCAACCAAGCGCAGGGGGCTCAGCCCCAGCATTTT. Its protein is CASNQAQGAQPQHF.

Ten or more counts support this clonotype. As DNA, the CDR3 is TGCGCCAGCAGCCCCAAGGACAGTCTCTCCTACGAGCAGTACTTC. Translated: CASSPKDSLSYEQYF. This chain uses TRBV5-1 with TRBJ2-7, with a tentative D call TRBD1 (6 bases). The length of the CDR3 is 15 residues. CDR1 and CDR2 from the germline V gene are SGHRS and YFSETQ. Trimming pared 4 bases from V and 0 bases from J, leaving 14 bases between.

This clonotype has a count of ten or more. The chain carries TRBV21-1 and TRBJ2-1; the D call TRBD2 from the table was never checked on the DNA. TRBV21-1 is an annotated pseudogene. This CDR3 has 21 amino acids. The CDR3 loop reads CASSTPSPGLAGVQGYNEQFF. DNA for the CDR3: TGTGCCAGCAGCACCCCATCCCCGGGACTAGCGGGAGTTCAGGGCTACAATGAGCAGTTCTTC.

This clonotype was counted between two and nine times. The rearrangement uses TRBV5-1 and TRBJ2-5; D call uncertain. Per germline, CDR1 SGHRS and CDR2 YFSETQ. This CDR3 is 13 amino acids long. Trimming cost V 0 bases and J 2 bases, with 5 bases left between them. The CDR3 coding sequence is TGCGCCAGCAGCTTGGAAAAGCAAGAGACCCAGTACTTC. Translated, it gives CASSLEKQETQYF.